This T cell receptor beta chain is from a study of T cell repertoires and HLA-DP antigens. Turning to the study itself: Versus self, one alloantigen differed at one groove amino acid, the other at roughly ten.

Some clones are missing from TCRdb's copy, which holds only in-frame ones; the method was immunoSEQ multiplex PCR. The table lists some 2,000 clones, approximately 80% of them singletons. HeLa cells expressing allogeneic DPB1 restimulated the approximately 15-day-expanded CD4+ cells for 20 to 25 h. Cells were stimulated with HeLa cells transduced with HLA-DPA1/DPB1, HLA-DM, invariant chain and CD80. The CDR3 consists of 14 residues. Unmatched junction bases numbered 4, after V lost 6 bases and J lost 1 base. Per the germline V gene, CDR1 is MNHNS and CDR2 is SASEGT. The chain employs TRBV6-1 and TRBJ1-1; 8 nucleotides align to TRBD1. The receptor's source is a woman under 30 in good health and CMV-seronegative. Sequenced: CD137- CD4+ T cells from cultured PBMCs. CDR3 sequence (DNA): TGTGCCAGCAGCTCCGGGACAGGGAACACTGAAGCTTTCTTT. Its translation: CASSSGTGNTEAFF.